The sequence of this T cell receptor (beta chain) was determined in a study of T cell changes during pregnancy in multiple sclerosis. Clones were read by immunoSEQ multiplex PCR, and TCRdb kept only the in-frame ones, dropping some. The sample carries some 100,000 clones, approximately 92% recorded once. From germline, CDR1 is MDHEN and CDR2 SYDVKM. V shed 6 bases, J shed 7 bases, and the junction held 7 bases outside the gene matches. This CDR3 has 15 residues. This receptor was obtained from a female donor with multiple sclerosis, enrolled in a pregnancy study. Sequencing used peripheral blood, obtained in the second trimester of pregnancy. The chain recombines TRBV28 with TRBJ2-3; TRBD2 matches at 13 bases. The CDR3 loop is CASSRGLAGMYTQYF. The CDR3 bases are TGTGCCAGCAGCCGGGGACTAGCGGGAATGTATACGCAGTATTTT.